Following are 12 T cell receptor beta chains from one sample sequenced in a study of T cell repertoires in cytomegalovirus infection (dated by TCRdb to between 2017 and 2020). Sequencing relied on an Illumina HiSeq 1500. TCRdb redid the processing of the public reads, applying fastp at Q25 and MiXCR, and retained in-frame beta chains. Here each entry gathers all rows of one CDR3 protein and keeps the most common genes and DNA. The sample yields about a million distinct CDR3 sequences; around 29% were counted once. The leading ten clones occupy roughly an eighth of the sample. This specimen's treatment or condition label, interpreted: in vitro stimulation with specific CMV peptide epitopes to enrich CMV-specific T cells. These receptors' targets are unknown. The sample in question was cultured CD8+ T cells from PBMCs, obtained from culture after CMV antigen stimulation. These receptors all stem from a human donor in good health (CMV status not recorded). Some clones in this sample may be carry-over from other donors' samples.

Turning to this clonotype: A much larger clonotype is one base distant, so this may be a read error. The chain uses TRBV7-3 and TRBJ2-2; TRBD2 is a possible D gene (5 bases). The CDR3 has 17 amino acids. Germline values: CDR1 SGHTA, CDR2 FQGTGA. With 2 bases removed from V and 0 bases from J, the gap between germline ends came to 13 bases. The CDR3, as DNA: TGTGCCAGCAGCTTAGAAACCGGGGTCCCGAACACCGGGGAGCTGTTTTTT. Translated: CASSLETGVPNTGELFF.

The CDR3 sequence is CASSMRAGLSTDTQYF. The CDR3 nucleotides read TGTGCCAGTAGTATGCGGGCAGGGCTTAGCACAGATACGCAGTATTTT. J is TRBJ2-3 and V is TRBV19; TRBD1 or TRBD2 may be the D gene (5 bases each). V lost 3 bases and J lost 0, with 13 bases in between. From germline, CDR1 is LNHDA and CDR2 SQIVND (reference sequence). This CDR3 is built from 16 residues.

The chain has TRBV7-8 and TRBJ2-7; D is uncertain. Germline V lookup: CDR1 SGHVS, CDR2 FQNEAQ. The CDR3 is 15 amino acids. Trimming pared 4 bases from V and 4 bases from J, leaving 17 bases between. The CDR3 nucleotides are TGTGCCAGCAGCTCCCTTTCACCTTCCTCGTACGAGCAGTACGTC. Its translation: CASSSLSPSSYEQYV.

This clonotype has only a few counts. This chain joins TRBV4-2 and TRBJ2-3, with 7 bases that match TRBD1. Per germline, CDR1 LGHNA and CDR2 YNFKEQ. J lost 2 bases, V lost 1 base, and 18 bases had no gene match. This CDR3 is 20 amino acids long. Written as DNA, the CDR3 is TGTGCCAGCAGCCAAGCCACCGGGACAGTAAAACTGAAAGACACAGATACGCAGTATTTT. This gives the protein CASSQATGTVKLKDTDTQYF.

This clonotype was found a few times. The J gene is TRBJ1-4, the V gene TRBV14, with D hard to call. CDR1 and CDR2 (germline): SGHDN, FVKESK. The CDR3 contains 15 residues. V lost 2 bases, J lost 0 bases, and 7 bases lay in between. The CDR3 region is CASSQHAATNEKLFF. The CDR3 nucleotides read TGTGCCAGCAGCCAACACGCTGCAACTAATGAAAAACTGTTTTTT.

Ten or more counts support this clonotype. The V gene is TRBV7-9, the J gene TRBJ1-4; no clear D. Trimming cost V 4 bases and J 2 bases, with 17 bases left between them. There are 17 residues in the CDR3. Looked up from germline, CDR1 is SEHNR and CDR2 is FQNEAQ (reference sequence). The DNA of the CDR3 is TGTGCCAGCAGCTCTTCCCTTTTAGGAGCGACTAATGAAAAACTGTTTTTT. As protein: CASSSSLLGATNEKLFF.

The table lists this clonotype with many counts. The V gene is TRBV7-6, the J gene TRBJ2-5; D perhaps matches TRBD2 (6 bases). V dropped 5 bases and J dropped 3 bases, with 22 bases sitting between them. The CDR3 sequence is 17 residues long. Germline CDR1 SGHVS, CDR2 FNYEAQ. The CDR3 reads CASSRLEGDPLKETQYF. The CDR3 region has the DNA TGTGCCAGCAGCCGCTTGGAGGGAGACCCCCTAAAAGAGACCCAGTACTTC. The complete variable domain, with remaining parts taken from reference TRBV7-6 and TRBJ2-5, reads GAGVSQSPRYKVTKRGQDVALRCDPISGHVSLYWYRQALGQGPEFLTYFNYEAQQDKSGLPNDRFSAERPEGSISTLTIQRTEQRDSAMYRCASSRLEGDPLKETQYFGPGTRLLVL.

This chain connects TRBV20-1 to TRBJ1-1; the D is unclear. This CDR3 has 15 amino acids. Looked up from germline, CDR1 is DFQATT and CDR2 is SNEGSKA (reference sequence). V was trimmed by 2 bases and J by 0 bases, leaving 13 bases between them. Written as DNA, the CDR3 is TGCAGTGCTAGACCCAAAGCGGGGATGAACACTGAAGCTTTCTTT. This translates into CSARPKAGMNTEAFF.

The rearrangement uses TRBV4-3 and TRBJ2-1; 7 bases map to TRBD1. V dropped 5 bases and J dropped 7; count of bases not matched to a gene: 11. Looked up from germline, CDR1 is LGHNA and CDR2 is YSLEER. The CDR3 length is 15 residues. The CDR3 nucleotides read TGCGCCAGCAGCGACACAGGGGAACTAAAGAATGAGCAGTTCTTC. Translated: CASSDTGELKNEQFF.

This chain joins TRBV4-1 and TRBJ2-1; D not resolved. Germline assignment: CDR1 MGHRA and CDR2 YSYEKL. Trimming took off 4 bases at V and 8 bases at J, with 12 bases between the two ends. The CDR3 contains 13 residues. The CDR3 DNA sequence: TGCGCCAGCAGCCCAGTTGAGGTCCATGAGCAGTTCTTC. Protein sequence: CASSPVEVHEQFF.

The chain has TRBV5-5 and TRBJ1-1; no clear D gene. Looked up from germline, CDR1 is SGHKS and CDR2 is YYEKEE (reference sequence). The CDR3 is 14 amino acids. The V and J ends lost 1 base and 0 bases respectively, with 7 bases between them. The DNA for the CDR3 is TGTGCCAGCAGCTTGACCTACATGAACACTGAAGCTTTCTTT. Translated, it gives CASSLTYMNTEAFF.

The chain combines TRBV2 with TRBJ1-4; D gene uncertain. Germline V gene sequence: CDR1 SNHLY, CDR2 FYNNEI. Trimming stripped 2 bases from V and 6 bases from J, with 13 bases between. This CDR3 is built from 15 residues. DNA of the CDR3: TGTGCCAGCAGTGAAATTGGAGGGCGTCATGAAAAACTGTTTTTT. Amino acid sequence: CASSEIGGRHEKLFF.